A selection of T cell receptor beta chains follows, all from one sample in a study of blood T cell repertoires in COVID-19. Here immunoSEQ multiplex PCR was the method, and the copy in TCRdb shows in-frame clones only, minus some. The data show about 240,000 clones, with about 86% seen just once and about 3.5% held by the top ten. Sequenced: PBMCs or T cells enriched from blood (not recorded which). All receptors come from a woman aged 40 to 50 with acute COVID-19. CDR3s include the opening cysteine and the closing phenylalanine or tryptophan. D genes are given only for firm matches. Clone size is not always given. Where it is, it says once, few, many or a class for expanded clones.

D gene	V gene	clone size	CDR3 protein
TRBD1	TRBV10-3	once	CAISGGQGEEAFF
-	TRBV19	-	CASSIDGTPYGYTF
-	TRBV25-1	-	CASSEGGAVSGANVLTF
TRBD1	TRBV11-3	once	CASSLWPGGNYEQYF
-	TRBV19	-	CASITRENTGELFF
-	TRBV25-1	-	CATQSTYPIVGELFF
TRBD2	TRBV7-9	-	CASSLEEAGGPLDEQFF
TRBD2	TRBV7-9	-	CASSPSAVGLAYEQYF
TRBD1	TRBV19	-	CASSTGQGFGETQYF
TRBD2	TRBV3-1/TRBV3-2	few	CASSQVGGGPSEQFF
-	TRBV5-5	-	CASSFGIDDGYTF
-	TRBV15	few	CATSRGGGTNEKLFF
-	TRBV11-3	-	CASSLSLNYEQYF
-	TRBV7-8	-	CASSSGTKLTYGYTF
-	TRBV6-5	-	CASTLSASNQPQHF
TRBD1	TRBV27	-	CASRGQGYQPQHF
-	TRBV4-2	-	CASSLGGLGSYNEQFF
-	TRBV19	-	CASSIGRGSTDTQYF
-	TRBV28	-	CASRTRRGAVGQPQHF
-	TRBV23-1	-	CASSLKEGKSSYEQYF
-	TRBV9	-	CASSREGGSTDTQYF
-	TRBV19	-	CASSIVLGEGDIQYF
TRBD1	TRBV5-7	-	CASSEGQGDFSGANVLTF
-	TRBV19	-	CASSIIGADTQYF
-	TRBV7-9	-	CASSKDYYEQYF
-	TRBV11-2	-	CASSFNKGGPVSTDTQYF
-	TRBV28	-	CASSLTGNTGELFF
TRBD1	TRBV4-1	-	CASSQSTGGTGGVADTQYF
TRBD1	TRBV28	once	CASRSGGTGDEKLFF
-	TRBV9	-	CASSPSGRNTEAFF
TRBD1	TRBV6-5	many	CASSYWTGESEQYF
TRBD2	TRBV11-3	-	CASRRTSGTNEQFF
TRBD2	TRBV4-1	-	CASSAHLAGGLAKNIQYF